The 13 T cell receptor beta chains below all came from one sample that was sequenced in a study of OX40 agonist ivuxolimab in advanced cancers. Produced via immunoSEQ multiplex PCR; TCRdb's table is partial and in-frame only. The table includes roughly 53,000 clones, nearly 95% detected once. The sequencing used CD4+ or CD8+ T cells sorted from blood, collected in a trial of the OX40 agonist ivuxolimab. All receptors come from an adult with an advanced solid tumor such as melanoma, head and neck, liver or kidney cancer.

The chain is built from TRBV28 and TRBJ2-5, with D perhaps matching TRBD2 (5 bases). The CDR3 runs 14 residues. V lost 7 bases and J lost 5, with 17 bases in between. Germline lookup yields CDR1 MDHEN and CDR2 SYDVKM. The CDR3 DNA is TGTGCCAGCAACCCTAGGTGGGGAGATGAGACCCAGTACTTC. This codes for CASNPRWGDETQYF.

The chain has TRBV28 and TRBJ2-3, with no clear D. The CDR3 sequence is 14 residues long. V lost 2 bases and J 2 bases, leaving 8 bases between the germline ends. CDR1 is MDHEN and CDR2 is SYDVKM in the germline V gene. CDR3 in amino acids: CASSLTRLTDTQYF. In DNA form, the CDR3 reads TGTGCCAGCAGTTTAACCAGACTCACAGATACGCAGTATTTT.

This chain uses TRBV13 with TRBJ2-1; 11 nucleotides match TRBD2. The CDR3 totals 17 residues. Trimming at V came to 0 bases and at J to 8 bases, leaving 9 bases not matched to a gene. Per the germline V gene, CDR1 is PRHDT and CDR2 is FYEKMQ (reference sequence). CDR3 sequence reads: CASSLGPTSGVLDEQFF. CDR3 DNA sequence: TGTGCCAGCAGCTTAGGGCCGACTAGCGGGGTTCTCGATGAGCAGTTCTTC.

This clone was detected once. The chain recombines TRBV20-1 with TRBJ1-1, with D unresolved. The CDR3 runs to 11 residues. V gave up 3 bases and J gave up 7 bases, with 9 bases separating them. Germline loops: CDR1 DFQATT, CDR2 SNEGSKA (reference sequence). In nucleotides, the CDR3 is TGCAGTGCTAGGGCCCTTAGTGAAGCTTTCTTT. This codes for CSARALSEAFF.

This rearrangement joins TRBV27 to TRBJ1-2; weak D call: TRBD1 (5 bases). Trimming cost V 8 bases and J 5 bases, with 18 bases left between them. The germline V gene encodes CDR1 MNHEY and CDR2 SMNVEV (reference sequence). The CDR3 is 14 residues long. The CDR3 nucleotides are TGTGCCAGCGCGGAGTCTTTTGAGGGGTATGGCTACACCTTC. Protein sequence: CASAESFEGYGYTF.

The V and J genes are TRBV7-8 and TRBJ2-1, with D possibly matching TRBD2 (6 bases). V was clipped by 7 bases and J by 11 bases, with 12 bases between them. Germline lookup yields CDR1 SGHVS and CDR2 FQNEAQ. The CDR3 totals 11 residues. DNA of the CDR3: TGTGCCAGCACCTTCGGGGGAAAGCAGTTCTTC. Protein: CASTFGGKQFF.

The J gene is TRBJ2-7, the V gene TRBV28; 8 nucleotides align to TRBD2. Trimming took 4 bases from V and 3 from J; bases not matched to a gene: 5. The CDR3 consists of 14 residues. Germline V CDR1 and CDR2: MDHEN, SYDVKM. Here the CDR3 DNA reads TGTGCCAGCAGTTCGTGGACTAGCAGCTACGAGCAGTACTTC. Protein sequence: CASSSWTSSYEQYF.

This clone was seen a single time. For the CDR3, the DNA is TGCGCCAGCAGCCAAGGTTTTGGGCGGGATGCTAGCACAGATACGCAGTATTTT. It encodes CASSQGFGRDASTDTQYF. This chain uses TRBV4-1 with TRBJ2-3; possibly TRBD2 for D (6 bases). There are 18 residues in the CDR3. The V end lost 1 base, the J end lost 0 bases, and 17 bases lay between the germline ends. Germline CDR1 is MGHRA and CDR2 is YSYEKL.

The chain recombines TRBV28 with TRBJ1-1; D is unresolved. Germline lookup yields CDR1 MDHEN and CDR2 SYDVKM. The V gene lost 6 bases and the J gene lost 0 bases, with 11 bases spanning the gap. The CDR3 is made up of 14 amino acids. CDR3 amino acids: CASRSRHVNTEAFF. The CDR3 DNA reads TGTGCCAGCAGGTCCAGACACGTGAACACTGAAGCTTTCTTT.

The chain links TRBV13 to TRBJ2-1; TRBD2 is a possible D gene (5 bases). The CDR3 contains 18 residues. CDR1 is PRHDT, CDR2 FYEKMQ, per germline (reference sequence). Trimming shortened V by 5 bases and J by 0 bases, and 20 bases separated the two germline ends. The CDR3 DNA reads as TGTGCCAGCAGCCACCAGCTGGGCGGGCATAGCTCCTACAATGAGCAGTTCTTC. Translation: CASSHQLGGHSSYNEQFF.

This rearrangement joins TRBV21-1 to TRBJ2-2; the table's D call, TRBD1, has no DNA check behind it. TRBV21-1 is recorded as a pseudogene. This CDR3 has 18 residues. CDR3 residues: CASSPRPTGTGNTGELFF. The CDR3 nucleotides are TGTGCCAGCAGCCCGCGGCCCACCGGGACAGGGAACACCGGGGAGCTGTTTTTT.

The chain has TRBV11-2 and TRBJ2-3; 7 bases match TRBD2. The germline gives CDR1 SGHAT, CDR2 FQNNGV. The CDR3 has 18 residues. V shed 3 bases and J 2 bases; nucleotides not matched to a gene: 14. The CDR3 spells CASSFWQGGTIVTDTQYF. The CDR3 DNA sequence: TGTGCCAGCAGCTTTTGGCAGGGAGGGACCATTGTCACAGATACGCAGTATTTT.

The rearrangement joins TRBV5-1 to TRBJ2-2; the D is unclear. This CDR3 spans 12 amino acids. The V gene's germline CDR1 is SGHRS and CDR2 YFSETQ. V dropped 0 bases and J dropped 9 bases, with 6 bases sitting between them. The CDR3 DNA reads TGCGCCAGCAGCTTGGAACCCCGGGAGCTGTTTTTT. This encodes CASSLEPRELFF.